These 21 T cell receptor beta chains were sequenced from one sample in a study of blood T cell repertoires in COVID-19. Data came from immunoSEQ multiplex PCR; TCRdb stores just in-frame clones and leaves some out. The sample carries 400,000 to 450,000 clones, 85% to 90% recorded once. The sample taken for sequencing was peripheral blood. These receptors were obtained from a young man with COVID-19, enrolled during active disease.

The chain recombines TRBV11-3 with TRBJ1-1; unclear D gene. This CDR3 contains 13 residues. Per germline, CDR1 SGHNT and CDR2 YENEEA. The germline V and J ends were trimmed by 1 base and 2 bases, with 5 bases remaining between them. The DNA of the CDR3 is TGTGCCAGCAGCTTAGCGACTAACACTGAAGCTTTCTTT. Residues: CASSLATNTEAFF. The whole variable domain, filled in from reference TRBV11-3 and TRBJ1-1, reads EAGVVQSPRYKIIEKKQPVAFWCNPISGHNTLYWYLQNLGQGPELLIRYENEEAVDDSQLPKDRFSAERLKGVDSTLKIQPAELGDSAVYLCASSLATNTEAFFGQGTRLTVV.

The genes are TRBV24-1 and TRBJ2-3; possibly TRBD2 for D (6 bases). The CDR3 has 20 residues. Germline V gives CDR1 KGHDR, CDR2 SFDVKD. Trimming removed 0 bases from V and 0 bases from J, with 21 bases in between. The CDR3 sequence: CATSDLQGPSRLASTDTQYF. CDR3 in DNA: TGTGCCACCAGTGATTTGCAGGGACCGAGCCGGCTAGCGAGCACAGATACGCAGTATTTT.

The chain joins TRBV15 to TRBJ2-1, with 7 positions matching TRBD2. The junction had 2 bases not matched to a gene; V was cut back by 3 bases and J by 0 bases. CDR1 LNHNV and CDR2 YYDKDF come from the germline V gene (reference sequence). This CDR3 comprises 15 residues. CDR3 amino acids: CATSRGGSSYNEQFF. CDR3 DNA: TGTGCCACCAGCAGGGGCGGGAGCTCCTACAATGAGCAGTTCTTC.

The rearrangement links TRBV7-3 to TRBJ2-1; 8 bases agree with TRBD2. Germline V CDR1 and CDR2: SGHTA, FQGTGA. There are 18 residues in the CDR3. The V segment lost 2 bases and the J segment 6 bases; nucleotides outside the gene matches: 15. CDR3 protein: CASSLEGTSGSKGNEQFF. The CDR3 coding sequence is TGTGCCAGCAGCTTAGAAGGAACGAGCGGGAGTAAAGGCAATGAGCAGTTCTTC.

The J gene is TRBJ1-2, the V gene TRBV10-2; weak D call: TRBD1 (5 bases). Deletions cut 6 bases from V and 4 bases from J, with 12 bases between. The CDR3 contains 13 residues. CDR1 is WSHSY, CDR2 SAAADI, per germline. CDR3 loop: CASSVDSLYGYTF. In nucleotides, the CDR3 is TGCGCCAGCAGCGTAGACAGCCTCTATGGCTACACCTTC.

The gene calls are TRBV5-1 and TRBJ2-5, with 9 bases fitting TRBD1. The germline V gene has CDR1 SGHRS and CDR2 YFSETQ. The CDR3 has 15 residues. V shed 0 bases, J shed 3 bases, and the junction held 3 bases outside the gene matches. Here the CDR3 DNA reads TGCGCCAGCAGCTTGGCCGGGGACAGGGAAGAGACCCAGTACTTC. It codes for CASSLAGDREETQYF.

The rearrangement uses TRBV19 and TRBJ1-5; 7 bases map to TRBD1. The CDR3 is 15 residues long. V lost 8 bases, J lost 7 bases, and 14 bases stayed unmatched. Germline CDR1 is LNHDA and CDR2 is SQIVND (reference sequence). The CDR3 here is CASSDRVNVRQPQHF. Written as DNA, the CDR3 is TGTGCCAGTTCTGACAGGGTGAATGTAAGACAGCCCCAGCATTTT.

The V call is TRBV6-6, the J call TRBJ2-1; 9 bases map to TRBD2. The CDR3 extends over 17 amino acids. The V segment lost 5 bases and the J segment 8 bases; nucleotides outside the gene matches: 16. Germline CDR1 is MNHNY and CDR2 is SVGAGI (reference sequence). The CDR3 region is CASSLQGVVRGGDEQFF. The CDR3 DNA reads TGTGCCAGCAGTCTCCAAGGGGTGGTGCGGGGGGGCGATGAGCAGTTCTTC.

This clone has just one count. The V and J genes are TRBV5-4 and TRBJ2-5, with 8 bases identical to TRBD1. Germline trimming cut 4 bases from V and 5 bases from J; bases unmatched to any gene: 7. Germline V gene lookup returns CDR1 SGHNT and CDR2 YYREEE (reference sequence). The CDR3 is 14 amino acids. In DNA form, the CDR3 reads TGTGCCAGCAGCGACCAACAGGGGGTGGAGACCCAGTACTTC. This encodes CASSDQQGVETQYF.

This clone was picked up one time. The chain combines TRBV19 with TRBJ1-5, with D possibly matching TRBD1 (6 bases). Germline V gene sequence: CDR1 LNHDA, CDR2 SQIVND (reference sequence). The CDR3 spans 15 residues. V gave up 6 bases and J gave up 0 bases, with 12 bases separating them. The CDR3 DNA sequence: TGTGCCAGTAGCTACACAGGGTATAGCAATCAGCCCCAGCATTTT. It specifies CASSYTGYSNQPQHF.

CDR3 sequence: CASSPRTGDYNEQFF. DNA for the CDR3: TGTGCCAGCAGCCCGAGGACAGGGGACTACAATGAGCAGTTCTTC. The chain combines TRBV7-9 with TRBJ2-1, with TRBD1 matching 9 bases. With V trimmed by 5 bases and J by 3 bases, 5 bases remained unmatched. Germline CDR1 SEHNR, CDR2 FQNEAQ (reference sequence). The CDR3 totals 15 residues.

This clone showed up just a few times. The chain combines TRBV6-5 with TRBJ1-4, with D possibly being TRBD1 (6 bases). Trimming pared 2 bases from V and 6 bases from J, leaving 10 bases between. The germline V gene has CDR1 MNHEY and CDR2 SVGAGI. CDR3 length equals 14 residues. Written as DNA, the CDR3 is TGTGCCAGCAGTTACGGGGGCACGGATGAAAAACTGTTTTTT. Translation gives CASSYGGTDEKLFF.

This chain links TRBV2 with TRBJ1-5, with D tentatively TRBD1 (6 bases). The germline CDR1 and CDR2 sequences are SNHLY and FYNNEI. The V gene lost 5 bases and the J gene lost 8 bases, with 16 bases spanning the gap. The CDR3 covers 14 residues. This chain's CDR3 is CASSRATGYEPQHF. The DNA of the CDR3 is TGTGCCAGCAGTCGAGCGACAGGATACGAGCCCCAGCATTTT.

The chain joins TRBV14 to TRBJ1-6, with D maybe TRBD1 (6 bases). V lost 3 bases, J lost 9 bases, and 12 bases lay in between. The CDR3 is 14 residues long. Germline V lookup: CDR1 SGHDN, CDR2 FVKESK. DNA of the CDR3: TGTGCCAGCAGCCACAGGGGTCGGGGTTCACCCCTCCACTTT. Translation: CASSHRGRGSPLHF.

CDR3 DNA sequence: TGTGCCAGCAGTGATAGCGGGAGGGGCGAGCAGTACTTC. Translation gives CASSDSGRGEQYF. The chain carries TRBV6-1 and TRBJ2-7, with 11 bases fitting TRBD2. Looked up from germline, CDR1 is MNHNS and CDR2 is SASEGT. The CDR3 is made up of 13 amino acids. V was pared by 3 bases and J by 6 bases, with 1 base of the junction left unmatched.

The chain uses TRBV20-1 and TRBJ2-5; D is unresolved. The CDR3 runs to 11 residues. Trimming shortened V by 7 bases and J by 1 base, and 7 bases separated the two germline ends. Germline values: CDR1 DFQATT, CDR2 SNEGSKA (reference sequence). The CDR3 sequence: CSGQIQETQYF. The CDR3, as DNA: TGCAGTGGGCAGATCCAAGAGACCCAGTACTTC.

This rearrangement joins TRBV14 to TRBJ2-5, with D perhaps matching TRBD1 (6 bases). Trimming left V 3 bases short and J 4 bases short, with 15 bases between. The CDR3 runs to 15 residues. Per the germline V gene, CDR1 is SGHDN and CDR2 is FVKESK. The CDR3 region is CASSHGGRYRETQYF. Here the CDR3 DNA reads TGTGCCAGCAGCCATGGGGGCAGGTATCGAGAGACCCAGTACTTC. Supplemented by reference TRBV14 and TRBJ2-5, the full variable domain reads EAGVTQFPSHSVIEKGQTVTLRCDPISGHDNLYWYRRVMGKEIKFLLHFVKESKQDESGMPNNRFLAERTGGTYSTLKVQPAELEDSGVYFCASSHGGRYRETQYFGPGTRLLVL.

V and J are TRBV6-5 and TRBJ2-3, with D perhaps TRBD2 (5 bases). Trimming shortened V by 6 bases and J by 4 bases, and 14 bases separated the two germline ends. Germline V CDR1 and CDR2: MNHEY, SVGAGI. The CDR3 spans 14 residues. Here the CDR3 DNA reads TGTGCCAGCAGGGAGGCGGGTGGTGCAGATACGCAGTATTTT. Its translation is CASREAGGADTQYF.

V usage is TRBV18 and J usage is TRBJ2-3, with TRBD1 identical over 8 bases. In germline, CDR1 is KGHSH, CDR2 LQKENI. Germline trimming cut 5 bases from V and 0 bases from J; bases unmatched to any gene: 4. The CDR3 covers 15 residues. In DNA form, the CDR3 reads TGTGCCAGCTCATGGGGACAGGCTAGCACAGATACGCAGTATTTT. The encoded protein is CASSWGQASTDTQYF. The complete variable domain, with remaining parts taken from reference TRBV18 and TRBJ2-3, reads NAGVMQNPRHLVRRRGQEARLRCSPMKGHSHVYWYRQLPEEGLKFMVYLQKENIIDESGMPKERFSAEFPKEGPSILRIQQVVRGDSAAYFCASSWGQASTDTQYFGPGTRLTVL.

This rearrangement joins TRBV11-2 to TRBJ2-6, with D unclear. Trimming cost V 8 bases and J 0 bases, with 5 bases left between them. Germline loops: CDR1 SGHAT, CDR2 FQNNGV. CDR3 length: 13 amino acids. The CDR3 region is CASCGSGANVLTF. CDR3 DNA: TGTGCCAGCTGCGGCTCTGGGGCCAACGTCCTGACTTTC.

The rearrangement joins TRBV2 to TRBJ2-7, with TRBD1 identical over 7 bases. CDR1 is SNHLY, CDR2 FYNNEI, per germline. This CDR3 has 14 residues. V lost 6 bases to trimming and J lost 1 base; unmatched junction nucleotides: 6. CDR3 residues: CASRNTGQSYEQYF. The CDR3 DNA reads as TGTGCCAGCAGAAATACGGGACAGTCCTACGAGCAGTACTTC.